This entry lists 9 T cell receptor beta chains sequenced from one sample in a study of T cell repertoires in cytomegalovirus infection. MiXCR, run by TCRdb on the reads, gives a single entry per CDR3 protein. The repertoire includes 54,000 or so distinct CDR3 sequences, about 30% of them detected once, and around 70% sits in the top ten. For these receptors, no antigen is known. Sequenced: PBMCs, sequenced either directly or after in vitro stimulation (not recorded which). Every receptor here comes from a human donor in good health (CMV status not recorded). Some clones in this sample may be carry-over from other donors' samples.

This clonotype has ten or more counts. The chain couples TRBV7-2 to TRBJ2-7, with 12 bases matching TRBD2. V was pared by 3 bases and J by 3 bases, with 3 bases of the junction left unmatched. CDR3 length: 15 amino acids. Looked up from germline, CDR1 is SGHTA and CDR2 is FQGNSA. In DNA, the CDR3 is TGTGCCAGCAGCTTCACTAGCGGGGGGTACTACGAGCAGTACTTC. It is translated as CASSFTSGGYYEQYF. Based on the CDR3 plus reference TRBV7-2 and TRBJ2-7, the full variable domain is GAGVSQSPSNKVTEKGKDVELRCDPISGHTALYWYRQSLGQGLEFLIYFQGNSAPDKSGLPSDRFSAERTGGSVSTLTIQRTQQEDSAVYLCASSFTSGGYYEQYFGPGTRLTVT.

This clonotype was recorded many times. This chain links TRBV7-2 with TRBJ2-5; possibly TRBD2 for D (6 bases). The germline V gene has CDR1 SGHTA and CDR2 FQGNSA. V lost 6 bases to trimming and J lost 1 base, with 12 bases between them. The CDR3 loop spans 14 amino acids. The CDR3 sequence: CASRPGTLQETQYF. The CDR3 bases are TGTGCCAGCAGGCCTGGGACTCTCCAAGAGACCCAGTACTTC.

This clonotype occurred many times. V and J are TRBV7-2 and TRBJ2-7; D may match TRBD1 or TRBD2 (5 bases each). CDR1 is SGHTA and CDR2 is FQGNSA in the germline V gene. The CDR3 consists of 12 residues. Deletions cut 5 bases from V and 7 bases from J, with 12 bases between. The CDR3 here is CASSRRDGEQYF. CDR3 nucleotides: TGTGCCAGCAGCCGCCGGGACGGGGAGCAGTACTTC.

CDR3: CASSYGLAGGYEQYF. CDR3 nucleotide sequence: TGTGCCAGCAGTTACGGTCTAGCGGGGGGCTACGAGCAGTACTTC. The rearrangement joins TRBV6-2 or TRBV6-3 to TRBJ2-7; 11 bases fit TRBD2. The CDR3 is made up of 15 amino acids. CDR1 is MNHEY and CDR2 is SVGEGT in the germline V gene. The V gene end was trimmed by 2 bases and the J gene end by 3 bases; junction bases not matched to a gene: 3.

This clonotype was observed many times. V gene TRBV7-2 combines with J gene TRBJ1-1; D remains unclear. The germline gives CDR1 SGHTA, CDR2 FQGNSA. This CDR3 contains 16 residues. Trimming stripped 1 base from V and 2 bases from J, with 14 bases between. CDR3 in DNA: TGTGCCAGCAGCTTAGAACCTCCGGGTATAAACACTGAAGCTTTCTTT. It is translated as CASSLEPPGINTEAFF.

With respect to this clonotype: The final CDR3 position lacks the conserved phenylalanine or tryptophan, pointing to a likely read error. J is TRBJ2-3 and V is TRBV6-5, with 12 nucleotides matching TRBD2. The CDR3 runs 16 residues. V was clipped by 7 bases and J by 3 bases; unmatched bases: 8. The V gene's germline CDR1 is MNHEY and CDR2 SVGAGI. CDR3 residues: CASNRSSGGGTDTQYL. DNA of the CDR3: TGTGCCAGCAACAGATCTAGCGGGGGGGGGACAGATACGCAGTATTTG.

This chain links TRBV10-3 with TRBJ2-7; no clear D. CDR1 and CDR2 (germline): ENHRY, SYGVKD. V lost 2 bases to trimming and J lost 3 bases, with 11 bases between them. This CDR3 has 14 amino acids. This CDR3 is CAISEGRDFYEQYF. DNA for the CDR3: TGTGCCATCAGTGAGGGAAGAGACTTCTACGAGCAGTACTTC.

The V gene is TRBV11-2, the J gene TRBJ1-6; the D gene is possibly TRBD1 (5 bases). Trimming removed 2 bases at V and 8 bases at J, with 16 bases between. The CDR3 contains 16 residues. The germline V gene encodes CDR1 SGHAT and CDR2 FQNNGV. The DNA of the CDR3 is TGTGCCAGCAGCTTATCATCCCGGCAGGGTTATTCACCCCTCCACTTT. Protein sequence: CASSLSSRQGYSPLHF.

The J gene is TRBJ1-1, the V gene TRBV5-5; 7 bases align to TRBD1. The CDR3 consists of 19 residues. J gave up 1 base and V 4 bases, and 19 bases lay outside the gene matches. Looked up from germline, CDR1 is SGHKS and CDR2 is YYEKEE (reference sequence). The CDR3 DNA is TGTGCCAGCAGCCGACACTTCATACAAGACGGGACAGCGAACACTGAAGCTTTCTTT. Translating it yields CASSRHFIQDGTANTEAFF. Combining the CDR3 with reference TRBV5-5 and TRBJ1-1 gives the whole variable domain DAGVTQSPTHLIKTRGQQVTLRCSPISGHKSVSWYQQVLGQGPQFIFQYYEKEERGRGNFPDRFSARQFPNYSSELNVNALLLGDSALYLCASSRHFIQDGTANTEAFFGQGTRLTVV.